Shown below are 3 T cell receptor beta chains from a single sample sequenced in a study of breast tumors, draining lymph nodes, adjacent tissues. The lymph nodes were axillary draining lymph nodes from breast cancer patients. One entry per CDR3 protein, called by TCRdb with MiXCR from the multiplex PCR reads. The sample holds about 230,000 distinct CDR3 sequences; approximately 31% are singletons and the top ten take roughly 1.5%. The sequenced material came from axillary lymph node tissue. These receptors were obtained from a female donor with breast cancer. Some clones in this sample may be carry-over from other donors' samples.

This clonotype was seen many times. This chain joins TRBV3-1 and TRBJ2-5; 10 bases line up with TRBD2. Per germline, CDR1 LGHDT and CDR2 YNNKEL (reference sequence). V was pared by 4 bases and J by 5 bases, with 16 bases of the junction left unmatched. This CDR3 spans 18 amino acids. The CDR3 reads CASSPPITSGAPKETQYF. The CDR3 DNA follows: TGTGCCAGCAGCCCCCCCATTACTAGCGGGGCCCCAAAGGAGACCCAGTACTTC.

This clonotype was counted many times. The DNA of the CDR3 is TGTGCCAGCAGTCGGGGGCAGTCCGTCGGGGAGCTGTTTTTT. This gives the protein CASSRGQSVGELFF. The gene calls are TRBV12-3 or TRBV12-4 and TRBJ2-2; either TRBD1 or TRBD2 may supply D (6 bases each). The CDR3 loop spans 14 amino acids. Trimming stripped 5 bases from V and 7 bases from J, with 14 bases between.

The V and J genes are TRBV24-1 and TRBJ2-5; TRBD1 might be the D (5 bases). The germline V gene has CDR1 KGHDR and CDR2 SFDVKD. This CDR3 region has 15 residues. Trimming took off 1 base at V and 4 bases at J, with 12 bases between the two ends. The CDR3 spells CATSDLQVNRETQYF. DNA of the CDR3: TGTGCCACCAGTGATTTACAGGTTAATCGAGAGACCCAGTACTTC.